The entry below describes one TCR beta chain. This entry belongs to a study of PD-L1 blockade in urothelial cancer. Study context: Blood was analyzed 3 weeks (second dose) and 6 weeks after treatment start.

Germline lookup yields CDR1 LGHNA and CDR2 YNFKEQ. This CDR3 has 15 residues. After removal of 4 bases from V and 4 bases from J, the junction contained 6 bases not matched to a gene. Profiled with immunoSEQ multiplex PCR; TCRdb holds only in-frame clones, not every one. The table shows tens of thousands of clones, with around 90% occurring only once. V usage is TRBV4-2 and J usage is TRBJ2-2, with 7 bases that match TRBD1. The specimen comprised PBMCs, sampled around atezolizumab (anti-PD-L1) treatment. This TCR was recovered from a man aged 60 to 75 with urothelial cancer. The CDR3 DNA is TGTGCCAGCAGCCCAGGTCACAGGGGCACCGGGGAGCTGTTTTTT. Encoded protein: CASSPGHRGTGELFF.